The 22 T cell receptor beta chains listed next were all sequenced from one sample in a study of T cell repertoires in cytomegalovirus infection. Using its own MiXCR run on the reads, TCRdb lists one record per CDR3 protein. This table has 570,000 or so distinct CDR3 sequences, around 40% appearing once. These receptors' targets are unknown. The material was cultured PBMCs, obtained from culture after CMV antigen stimulation. All receptors derive from a human donor in good health (CMV status not recorded). Some clones in this sample may be carry-over from other donors' samples.

The chain has TRBV7-6 and TRBJ2-3, with 8 bases lining up with TRBD2. CDR3 size: 19 residues. The trim removed 0 bases at V and 3 bases at J, leaving 14 bases unmatched. Germline CDR1 SGHVS, CDR2 FNYEAQ. CDR3 protein: CASSLAPVASGGNTDTQYF. CDR3 DNA sequence: TGTGCCAGCAGCTTAGCGCCCGTGGCCAGCGGGGGCAATACAGATACGCAGTATTTT.

The genes are TRBV4-1 and TRBJ1-6, with D hard to call. There are 15 residues in the CDR3. CDR1 is MGHRA, CDR2 YSYEKL, per germline. V was cut by 0 bases and J by 8 bases, with 11 bases left in between. The CDR3 spells CASSQESGSDSPLHF. The CDR3 DNA sequence: TGCGCCAGCAGCCAAGAATCCGGTAGTGATTCACCCCTCCACTTT.

The chain joins TRBV19 to TRBJ1-4, with D uncertain. Germline V gene data show CDR1 as LNHDA and CDR2 as SQIVND (reference sequence). Trimming removed 5 bases at V and 8 bases at J, with 9 bases between. The CDR3 consists of 12 residues. The DNA of the CDR3 is TGTGCCAGTAGTCCCGAGGCCGAAAAACTGTTTTTT. Amino acids: CASSPEAEKLFF.

This clonotype was seen more than once but under ten times. The chain links TRBV7-6 to TRBJ2-7; 7 bases match TRBD1. Germline V lookup: CDR1 SGHVS, CDR2 FNYEAQ. V dropped 3 bases and J dropped 2; count of bases not matched to a gene: 7. This CDR3 contains 15 residues. For the CDR3, the DNA is TGTGCCAGCAGCTTTGGGGACAGTAACACCTACGAGCAGTACTTC. Encoded protein: CASSFGDSNTYEQYF.

This clonotype was detected only a few times. The V gene is TRBV12-3 or TRBV12-4, the J gene TRBJ2-1; TRBD2 aligns across 8 bases. This CDR3 is 19 amino acids long. V trimming: 7 bases; J trimming: 1 base; junction bases outside the gene matches: 18. The CDR3: CASTFYRGPGLGSYNEQFF. The CDR3 DNA reads TGTGCCAGCACCTTTTATAGGGGACCGGGACTAGGATCCTACAATGAGCAGTTCTTC.

This clonotype came up a few times. This chain joins TRBV27 and TRBJ2-3, with D maybe TRBD1 (5 bases). This CDR3 is 13 amino acids long. Trimming removed 6 bases at V and 6 bases at J, with 13 bases between. Germline loops: CDR1 MNHEY, CDR2 SMNVEV (reference sequence). CDR3 sequence (DNA): TGTGCCAGCAGCCCAGTCCCAGGGGATACGCAGTATTTT. Protein sequence: CASSPVPGDTQYF.

The genes are TRBV12-3 or TRBV12-4 and TRBJ2-7; D remains ambiguous. The V gene lost 10 bases and the J gene lost 7 bases, with 20 bases spanning the gap. This CDR3 contains 13 residues. CDR3 in amino acids: CATRTSWAREQYF. The CDR3 coding sequence is TGTGCCACCCGAACATCTTGGGCCCGGGAGCAGTACTTC.

Only a few counts were recorded for this clonotype. The V call is TRBV7-2, the J call TRBJ2-1, with 9 nucleotides matching TRBD1. There are 15 residues in the CDR3. After removal of 5 bases from V and 8 bases from J, the junction contained 10 bases not matched to a gene. Germline lookup yields CDR1 SGHTA and CDR2 FQGNSA. DNA for the CDR3: TGTGCCAGCAGCACGGGACAGGGCCCCTTTTATGAGCAGTTCTTC. Its translation is CASSTGQGPFYEQFF.

The chain combines TRBV2 with TRBJ2-5; D may be TRBD2 (6 bases). Trimming left V 7 bases short and J 3 bases short, with 18 bases between. CDR1 is SNHLY, CDR2 FYNNEI, per germline. CDR3 length equals 15 residues. CDR3 sequence reads: CASKEGRAVKETQYF. CDR3 nucleotides: TGTGCCAGCAAGGAGGGCAGGGCCGTAAAAGAGACCCAGTACTTC.

This clonotype came up a few times. The gene calls are TRBV7-6 and TRBJ2-1, with unresolved D. The CDR3 covers 13 residues. Germline-derived CDR1 and CDR2 are SGHVS and FNYEAQ. V dropped 5 bases and J dropped 6 bases, with 11 bases sitting between them. CDR3 amino acids: CASSPRVGNEQFF. CDR3 in DNA: TGTGCCAGCAGCCCTCGGGTAGGCAATGAGCAGTTCTTC. Full variable domain (outside the CDR3, taken from reference TRBV7-6 and TRBJ2-1): GAGVSQSPRYKVTKRGQDVALRCDPISGHVSLYWYRQALGQGPEFLTYFNYEAQQDKSGLPNDRFSAERPEGSISTLTIQRTEQRDSAMYRCASSPRVGNEQFFGPGTRLTVL.

The genes are TRBV27 and TRBJ1-2; no reliable D call. Germline-derived CDR1 and CDR2 are MNHEY and SMNVEV (reference sequence). V was trimmed by 4 bases and J by 5 bases, leaving 11 bases between them. The CDR3 spans 13 residues. CDR3 bases: TGTGCCAGCAGTTCGGTTTCCGGGTATGGCTACACCTTC. Protein sequence: CASSSVSGYGYTF.

The sample holds a few counts of this clonotype. V is TRBV5-1 and J is TRBJ2-2; unclear D gene. This CDR3 comprises 13 residues. Germline V gives CDR1 SGHRS, CDR2 YFSETQ. V was clipped by 4 bases and J by 4 bases, with 8 bases between them. In DNA form, the CDR3 reads TGCGCCAGCAGCCAAGCAACCACCGGGGAGCTGTTTTTT. Amino acid sequence: CASSQATTGELFF. Combining the CDR3 with reference TRBV5-1 and TRBJ2-2 gives the whole variable domain KAGVTQTPRYLIKTRGQQVTLSCSPISGHRSVSWYQQTPGQGLQFLFEYFSETQRNKGNFPGRFSGRQFSNSRSEMNVSTLELGDSALYLCASSQATTGELFFGEGSRLTVL.

This sequence joins TRBV2 and TRBJ1-6, with 9 bases identical to TRBD1. The CDR3 spans 14 residues. V was clipped by 6 bases and J by 9 bases; unmatched bases: 6. CDR1 and CDR2 (germline): SNHLY, FYNNEI. CDR3 sequence: CASSEDRGVSPLHF. CDR3 DNA: TGTGCCAGCAGCGAGGACAGGGGCGTTTCACCCCTCCACTTT.

With respect to this clonotype: Possible read error: a much larger clone is one base away. The V gene is TRBV7-2, the J gene TRBJ2-7; no definite D call. CDR1 is SGHTA, CDR2 FQGNSA, per germline. The CDR3 has 15 residues. The CDR3, as DNA: TGTGGCAGCAGTCCTCGCCGACAATCCTTGAAGGAGCAGTACTTC. Protein sequence: CGSSPRRQSLKEQYF.

This clonotype was seen a few times. The chain links TRBV10-2 to TRBJ2-1, with 9 bases identical to TRBD2. Germline V gene data show CDR1 as WSHSY and CDR2 as SAAADI. The CDR3 sequence is 17 residues long. J lost 7 bases, V lost 7 bases, and 17 bases had no gene match. The chain's CDR3 is CASTPDSGSMGTNEQFF. CDR3 coding DNA: TGCGCCAGCACCCCCGATAGCGGGAGTATGGGCACGAATGAGCAGTTCTTC.

The chain employs TRBV11-1 and TRBJ1-1, with D possibly TRBD1 on 6 matching bases. Per germline, CDR1 SGHAT and CDR2 FQDESV (reference sequence). CDR3 size: 14 residues. V was cut by 7 bases and J by 1 base, with 13 bases left in between. The CDR3 spells CASIDRTANTEAFF. The CDR3 DNA reads TGTGCCAGCATCGATAGGACAGCGAACACTGAAGCTTTCTTT.

This clonotype was recorded once. DNA for the CDR3: TGCAGTGCTAGGCCCAGGGCTGGAAACACCATATATTTT. Amino acids: CSARPRAGNTIYF. V and J are TRBV20-1 and TRBJ1-3; TRBD1 might be the D (5 bases). V was shortened by 3 bases and J by 2 bases, with 8 bases between the two germline ends. The CDR3 has 13 residues. Germline V gives CDR1 DFQATT, CDR2 SNEGSKA (reference sequence).

The chain is built from TRBV7-8 and TRBJ2-7; no definite D call. CDR3 length: 18 amino acids. Trimming removed 2 bases at V and 0 bases at J, with 20 bases between. Germline V gene sequence: CDR1 SGHVS, CDR2 FQNEAQ. The CDR3 nucleotides read TGTGCCAGCAGCTTAAAAATTTCCCCCTCATTTACCTCCTACGAGCAGTACTTC. It specifies CASSLKISPSFTSYEQYF.

The V gene is TRBV20-1, the J gene TRBJ2-3; 11 bases line up with TRBD2. CDR1 is DFQATT and CDR2 is SNEGSKA in the germline V gene (reference sequence). There are 16 residues in the CDR3. Trimming at V came to 3 bases and at J to 4 bases, leaving 9 bases not matched to a gene. The CDR3 region has the DNA TGCAGTGCTAGGCTAGCGGGGGGAGCCTTGGCAGATACGCAGTATTTT. It is translated as CSARLAGGALADTQYF.

Only a few counts were recorded for this clonotype. DNA for the CDR3: TGCGCCAGCAGCCTAAGACAGGGGGTCGATCAGCCCCAGCATTTT. Protein sequence: CASSLRQGVDQPQHF. The chain uses TRBV4-1 and TRBJ1-5, with 9 nucleotides matching TRBD1. J lost 5 bases, V lost 4 bases, and 6 bases had no gene match. The V gene's germline CDR1 is MGHRA and CDR2 YSYEKL. The length of the CDR3 is 15 residues.

This clonotype has a handful of counts. V and J are TRBV7-8 and TRBJ1-6; D gene unclear. Per the germline V gene, CDR1 is SGHVS and CDR2 is FQNEAQ. Trimming took off 1 base at V and 9 bases at J, with 10 bases between the two ends. The CDR3 contains 14 residues. The CDR3 sequence is CASSLVDAGSPLHF. CDR3 in DNA: TGTGCCAGCAGCTTAGTTGACGCAGGTTCACCCCTCCACTTT. The full variable domain, rest sourced from reference TRBV7-8 and TRBJ1-6, is GAGVSQSPRYKVAKRGQDVALRCDPISGHVSLFWYQQALGQGPEFLTYFQNEAQLDKSGLPSDRFFAERPEGSVSTLKIQRTQQEDSAVYLCASSLVDAGSPLHFGNGTRLTVT.

This clonotype was observed at least ten times. This rearrangement joins TRBV7-8 to TRBJ2-5, with a tentative D call TRBD2 (6 bases). The CDR3 is made up of 15 amino acids. The germline CDR1 and CDR2 sequences are SGHVS and FQNEAQ. Trimming took 5 bases from V and 5 from J, leaving 18 bases between them. The CDR3 reads CASSQAAGSKETQYF. In nucleotides, the CDR3 is TGTGCCAGCAGCCAAGCCGCGGGGTCCAAGGAGACCCAGTACTTC.